This T cell receptor beta chain was profiled in a study of spatial heterogeneity in lung cancer. About the research overall: Those follow-up PBMC samples that were available underwent sequencing, at a median interval of roughly two years following resection. Averaged across combinations, each unique TCR and UMI pairing appeared more than ten times in raw reads, which were uncorrected. Overall study findings and caveats: Tumor TCRs that were ubiquitous and expanded showed up in blood more at resection than follow-up.

Looked up from germline, CDR1 is SNHLY and CDR2 is FYNNEI. V was clipped by 6 bases and J by 3 bases; unmatched bases: 6. CDR3 size: 15 residues. The time point here: blood at routine non-recurrence follow-up after resection. Material for sequencing was whole RNA from tumor, nontumor lung or frozen PBMC, left unsorted. TCRdb reanalysed the 5' RACE reads using MiXCR and keeps one entry per CDR3 protein. The table has roughly 46,000 distinct CDR3 sequences, approximately 12% seen once. Worth noting for this clonotype: Its antigen remains unknown.

This receptor was obtained from a male donor with early-stage non-small cell lung cancer. The specimen comprised PBMCs, sampled at follow-up. The rearrangement uses TRBV2 and TRBJ1-5, with 9 bases that match TRBD1. The CDR3 loop reads CASRRDRATNQPQHF. In nucleotides, the CDR3 is TGTGCCAGCAGACGGGACAGGGCCACCAATCAGCCCCAGCATTTT.